These T cell receptor beta chains were read from a single sample in a study of T-cell reconstitution after alpha-beta-depleted transplantation in children. Via MiXCR, TCRdb re-called the PCR reads, giving one row per CDR3 protein. The data hold 200,000 to 250,000 distinct CDR3 sequences, with roughly 26% observed a single time. The specimen was PBMCs, collected before TCRalphabeta/CD19-depleted stem cell transplant. Receptor source: a girl aged 2 to 10 with Fanconi anemia, due to receive a stem cell transplant. Both conserved end residues are part of each CDR3. Fields, in order: J gene, V gene, clone size, D gene, CDR3 protein, CDR3 DNA. A D gene is named only where the DNA matches it firmly. Clone size, where shown, is once, few, many, or a class for clones that have expanded.

j_gene: TRBJ1-3
v_gene: TRBV12-3/TRBV12-4
abundance: many
d_gene: NA
CDR3aa: CASMVRQVSGNTIYF
CDR3nt: TGTGCCAGCATGGTACGACAGGTCTCTGGAAACACCATATATTTT

j_gene: TRBJ1-5
v_gene: TRBV4-1
abundance: NA
d_gene: NA
CDR3aa: CASSQQVTNQPQHF
CDR3nt: TGCGCCAGCAGCCAACAGGTTACCAATCAGCCCCAGCATTTT

j_gene: TRBJ2-7
v_gene: TRBV12-3/TRBV12-4
abundance: NA
d_gene: NA
CDR3aa: CASSLLASTYEQYF
CDR3nt: TGTGCCAGCAGTTTACTCGCGTCGACCTACGAGCAGTACTTC

j_gene: TRBJ2-1
v_gene: TRBV9
abundance: few
d_gene: NA
CDR3aa: CASTKGWGSSYNEQFF
CDR3nt: TGTGCCAGCACCAAAGGATGGGGGAGCTCCTACAATGAGCAGTTCTTC

j_gene: TRBJ2-5
v_gene: TRBV7-3
abundance: few
d_gene: NA
CDR3aa: CASSPPGGQETQYF
CDR3nt: TGTGCCAGCAGCCCCCCAGGAGGCCAAGAGACCCAGTACTTC

j_gene: TRBJ2-1
v_gene: TRBV7-2
abundance: many
d_gene: NA
CDR3aa: CASSPRLPFPFF
CDR3nt: TGTGCCAGCAGCCCCCGTTTGCCCTTCCCGTTCTTC

j_gene: TRBJ2-3
v_gene: TRBV7-3
abundance: NA
d_gene: NA
CDR3aa: CASSFRHADTQYF
CDR3nt: TGTGCCAGCAGCTTCCGACACGCAGATACGCAGTATTTT

j_gene: TRBJ2-3
v_gene: TRBV30
abundance: NA
d_gene: NA
CDR3aa: CAWSLIDTQYF
CDR3nt: TGTGCCTGGAGCCTTATAGATACGCAGTATTTT

j_gene: TRBJ2-5
v_gene: TRBV12-3/TRBV12-4
abundance: NA
d_gene: NA
CDR3aa: CASSRIGGQETQYF
CDR3nt: TGTGCCAGCAGCCGAATAGGGGGCCAAGAGACCCAGTACTTC

j_gene: TRBJ2-5
v_gene: TRBV24-1
abundance: many
d_gene: NA
CDR3aa: CATSDRSGTGFQETQYF
CDR3nt: TGTGCCACCAGTGATCGTAGCGGGACAGGATTTCAAGAGACCCAGTACTTC

j_gene: TRBJ2-7
v_gene: TRBV29-1
abundance: NA
d_gene: NA
CDR3aa: CSVVVSFYEQYF
CDR3nt: TGCAGCGTTGTGGTCAGTTTTTACGAGCAGTACTTC

j_gene: TRBJ2-1
v_gene: TRBV12-3/TRBV12-4
abundance: few
d_gene: TRBD2
CDR3aa: CASKFVAGGPGEQFF
CDR3nt: TGTGCCAGCAAGTTTGTGGCGGGGGGCCCCGGAGAGCAGTTCTTC

j_gene: TRBJ1-5
v_gene: TRBV25-1
abundance: many
d_gene: NA
CDR3aa: CASSDGTEPQSNQPQHF
CDR3nt: TGTGCCAGCAGTGACGGCACGGAACCCCAAAGCAATCAGCCCCAGCATTTT

j_gene: TRBJ2-7
v_gene: TRBV21-1
abundance: NA
d_gene: NA
CDR3aa: CASSNGTGGGEQYF
CDR3nt: TGTGCCAGCAGCAATGGGACAGGGGGGGGCGAGCAGTACTTC

j_gene: TRBJ2-3
v_gene: TRBV29-1
abundance: many
d_gene: TRBD2
CDR3aa: CSVDGEREGPAADTQYF
CDR3nt: TGCAGCGTTGACGGGGAGCGGGAGGGCCCGGCAGCAGATACGCAGTATTTT